One sample yielded the 7 T cell receptor beta chains listed below, sequenced in a study of regulatory T cells in long-lasting Graves disease (dated by TCRdb to the early 2020s). Taken with the paper, the label for time point translates to: newly diagnosed GD, antithyroid drugs for less than 3 months. For both TCR sequencing and RNA sequencing, RNA was extracted from PBMCs in TRIzol. The method behind the library was multiplex PCR. Sequenced using an Illumina HiSeq 4000. To build TCR beta libraries, CDR3 regions were amplified by Arm-PCR using iRepertoire HTBI primers. Starting from the raw public reads, TCRdb applied fastp trimming at Q25, assembled clones with MiXCR and retained in-frame beta chains. Records with the same CDR3 protein are collapsed into one entry carrying the most frequent genes and DNA. The sample contains roughly 420,000 distinct CDR3 sequences, around 15% of them found a single time. 20% to 25% of the sample goes to the ten largest clones.

The sample here was peripheral blood mononuclear cells (PBMCs), taken at new diagnosis, from a patient treated with antithyroid drugs. These receptor sequences come from a female donor with Graves disease.

This clonotype was detected ten times or more. This sequence joins TRBV19 and TRBJ2-1; 9 bases match TRBD1. The V and J ends lost 10 bases and 6 bases, in that order; junction bases with no gene match: 7. This CDR3 is 13 amino acids long. CDR1 and CDR2 (germline): LNHDA, SQIVND (reference sequence). The DNA for the CDR3 is TGTGCCACCGCTATGACAGGGGGCAATGAGCAGTTCTTC. Translated: CATAMTGGNEQFF.

This clonotype was seen at least ten times. This chain links TRBV30 with TRBJ2-3; 16 bases agree with TRBD2. Germline assignment: CDR1 GTSNPN and CDR2 SVGIG (reference sequence). The CDR3 is 18 residues long. Losses at the gene ends were 2 bases for V and 6 bases for J; bases not matched to a gene: 11. The CDR3 region is CAWSSGTSGRGIPDTQYF. Here the CDR3 DNA reads TGTGCCTGGAGTTCCGGGACTAGCGGGAGGGGGATTCCCGATACGCAGTATTTT.

The chain couples TRBV5-5 to TRBJ2-1, with unresolved D. This CDR3 spans 16 amino acids. CDR1 is SGHKS, CDR2 YYEKEE, per germline (reference sequence). Trimming shortened V by 0 bases and J by 4 bases, and 14 bases separated the two germline ends. This CDR3 is CASSLAGSLEYNEQFF. In DNA form, the CDR3 reads TGTGCCAGCAGCTTGGCCGGCAGTTTAGAATACAATGAGCAGTTCTTC.

This chain joins TRBV11-2 and TRBJ2-7; D is uncertain. Judging by the DNA end, TRBJ2-1 fits better; the J call may be wrong. CDR1 is SGHAT and CDR2 is FQNNGV in the germline V gene. The CDR3 length is 12 residues. The CDR3 region is CASSPSSYGQFF. CDR3 nucleotide sequence: TGTGCCAGCAGCCCCAGTTCCTATGGGCAGTTCTTC.

There are many counts of this clonotype. The CDR3 coding sequence is TGTGCCAGCAGTTACGGCTCTGGAAACACCATATATTTT. This gives the protein CASSYGSGNTIYF. The rearrangement joins TRBV28 to TRBJ1-3; D is undetermined. Per the germline V gene, CDR1 is MDHEN and CDR2 is SYDVKM. The ends were cut back, 4 bases at V and 0 bases at J, with 4 bases in the middle. The CDR3 contains 13 residues.

The sample holds a few counts of this clonotype. V is TRBV14 and J is TRBJ1-5; 9 nucleotides align to TRBD1. J was trimmed by 7 bases and V by 4 bases; bases with no gene match: 8. Germline lookup yields CDR1 SGHDN and CDR2 FVKESK. The CDR3 spans 15 residues. CDR3 amino acids: CASSLGQGSIQPQHF. The CDR3 DNA reads as TGTGCCAGCAGCCTGGGACAGGGATCGATCCAGCCCCAGCATTTT.

The chain uses TRBV29-1 and TRBJ2-7, with D possibly called TRBD1 or TRBD2 (5 bases each). This CDR3 spans 12 amino acids. Trimming took off 7 bases at V and 1 base at J, with 11 bases between the two ends. Germline CDR1 reads SQVTM; CDR2 reads ANQGSEA. CDR3 nucleotide sequence: TGCAGCGGAGGGACGCCATCCTACGAGCAGTACTTC. This encodes CSGGTPSYEQYF.